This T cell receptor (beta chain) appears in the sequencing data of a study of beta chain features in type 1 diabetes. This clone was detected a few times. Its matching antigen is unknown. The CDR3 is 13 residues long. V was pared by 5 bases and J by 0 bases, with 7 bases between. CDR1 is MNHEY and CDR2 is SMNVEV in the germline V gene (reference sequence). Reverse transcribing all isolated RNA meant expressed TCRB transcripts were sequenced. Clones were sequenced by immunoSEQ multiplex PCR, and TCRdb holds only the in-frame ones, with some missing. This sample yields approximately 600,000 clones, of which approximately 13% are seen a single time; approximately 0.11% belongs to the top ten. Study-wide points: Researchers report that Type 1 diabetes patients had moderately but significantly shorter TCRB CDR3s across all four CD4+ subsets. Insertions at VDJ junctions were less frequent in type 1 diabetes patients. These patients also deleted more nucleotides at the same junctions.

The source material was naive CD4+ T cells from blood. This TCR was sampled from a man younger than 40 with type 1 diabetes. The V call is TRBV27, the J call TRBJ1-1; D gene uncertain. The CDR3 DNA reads TGTGCCAGCAGTCCGAGACTGAACACTGAAGCTTTCTTT. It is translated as CASSPRLNTEAFF.